One and the same sample provided the 13 T cell receptor beta chains below, sequenced in a study of shared clonotypes between healthy human individuals. Clones were read by immunoSEQ multiplex PCR, and TCRdb kept only the in-frame ones, dropping some. The data hold approximately 2,200,000 clones, with just over 90% observed a single time. As defined, naive CD8 cells were CD45RO-negative and positively selected for CCR7, with terminally differentiated effector memory CD45RA+ cells excluded. The specimen was naive CD8+ T cells from PBMCs. Source of these receptors: a man younger than 35 in good health. Some clones in this sample may be carry-over from other donors' samples.

This chain joins TRBV7-2 and TRBJ2-7, with TRBD2 identical over 10 bases. V was clipped by 4 bases and J by 3 bases; unmatched bases: 15. Germline assignment: CDR1 SGHTA and CDR2 FQGNSA. This CDR3 is 18 amino acids long. This chain's CDR3 is CASSYRILEAGGIYEQYF. The CDR3 coding sequence is TGTGCCAGCAGCTACCGTATATTAGAAGCGGGAGGGATCTACGAGCAGTACTTC.

Details on this clone: Other DNA variants within this sample encode the same CDR3. The V gene is TRBV9, the J gene TRBJ2-2; D possibly corresponds to TRBD1 (5 bases). V lost 0 bases to trimming and J lost 0 bases, with 9 bases between them. Per the germline V gene, CDR1 is SGDLS and CDR2 is YYNGEE. The CDR3 spans 16 residues. The CDR3 protein is CASSVGGRTNTGELFF. The CDR3 coding sequence is TGTGCCAGCAGCGTAGGGGGCAGAACGAACACCGGGGAGCTGTTTTTT.

The gene calls are TRBV28 and TRBJ2-1; 10 nucleotides align to TRBD1. Losses at the gene ends were 6 bases for V and 8 bases for J; bases not matched to a gene: 7. Germline lookup yields CDR1 MDHEN and CDR2 SYDVKM. The length of the CDR3 is 14 residues. CDR3 region: CASRPTGGGYEQFF. The DNA of the CDR3 is TGTGCCAGCAGACCGACAGGGGGCGGCTATGAGCAGTTCTTC.

J is TRBJ1-1 and V is TRBV27; D gene ambiguous. CDR3 length equals 15 residues. V was clipped by 7 bases and J by 2 bases, with 17 bases between them. The germline gives CDR1 MNHEY, CDR2 SMNVEV (reference sequence). The CDR3 loop reads CASTSTGQTNTEAFF. DNA for the CDR3: TGTGCCAGCACCTCCACCGGGCAGACAAACACTGAAGCTTTCTTT.

Concerning this clone: Other DNA sequences in the same sample also yield this CDR3. V is TRBV6-1 and J is TRBJ2-7, with no clear D. CDR1 and CDR2 (germline): MNHNS, SASEGT. V dropped 2 bases and J dropped 3 bases, with 8 bases sitting between them. CDR3 length equals 13 residues. The CDR3 protein is CASSESVGYEQYF. The CDR3 DNA reads TGTGCCAGCAGTGAATCGGTTGGCTACGAGCAGTACTTC.

Concerning this clone: Other DNA sequences from this sample encode an identical CDR3 as well. The V and J genes are TRBV27 and TRBJ1-5; perhaps TRBD1 as D (6 bases). Germline V CDR1 and CDR2: MNHEY, SMNVEV (reference sequence). V lost 5 bases and J 3 bases, leaving 11 bases between the germline ends. The CDR3 has 14 amino acids. CDR3 bases: TGTGCCAGCAGTCGAACAGGGACCAATCAGCCCCAGCATTTT. This translates into CASSRTGTNQPQHF.

V usage is TRBV7-9 and J usage is TRBJ2-2; D might be TRBD1 (6 bases). Germline V gene data show CDR1 as SEHNR and CDR2 as FQNEAQ (reference sequence). The length of the CDR3 is 18 residues. V was pared by 1 base and J by 3 bases, with 18 bases between. The chain's CDR3 is CASSLGWGPVKDTGELFF. The CDR3 bases are TGTGCCAGCAGCTTAGGTTGGGGGCCCGTGAAGGACACCGGGGAGCTGTTTTTT.

Turning to this clone: Other DNA sequences in the same sample also yield this CDR3. The chain joins TRBV7-9 to TRBJ2-1; no firm D call. Germline V lookup: CDR1 SEHNR, CDR2 FQNEAQ (reference sequence). The CDR3 extends over 13 amino acids. Trimming shortened V by 1 base and J by 5 bases, and 6 bases separated the two germline ends. In DNA, the CDR3 is TGTGCCAGCAGCTTAGAAGGTAACAATGAGCAGTTCTTC. This encodes CASSLEGNNEQFF.

The chain has TRBV12-2 and TRBJ1-1. TRBV12-2 represents a pseudogene. CDR3 length: 15 amino acids. The chain's CDR3 is CASRLGSQLRTEAFF. Written as DNA, the CDR3 is TGTGCAAGTCGCTTAGGGTCACAACTACGGACTGAAGCTTTCTTT.

The V call is TRBV16, the J call TRBJ2-5; D remains ambiguous. The CDR3 is 15 residues long. Trimming took off 1 base at V and 2 bases at J, with 11 bases between the two ends. The germline CDR1 and CDR2 sequences are KGHSY and FQNENV. This chain's CDR3 is CASSQFRAEQETQYF. Here the CDR3 DNA reads TGTGCCAGCAGCCAATTCCGGGCGGAACAAGAGACCCAGTACTTC.

The rearrangement uses TRBV12-5 and TRBJ1-1, with TRBD1 matching 8 bases. J gave up 4 bases and V 2 bases, and 15 bases lay outside the gene matches. The length of the CDR3 is 18 residues. Germline CDR1 reads LGHNT; CDR2 reads FRNRAP. CDR3: CASGLMAATGVFSTEAFF. CDR3 bases: TGTGCTAGTGGTTTGATGGCCGCGACAGGGGTTTTTAGCACTGAAGCTTTCTTT.

The chain combines TRBV4-2 with TRBJ2-7, with D hard to call. CDR1 is LGHNA and CDR2 is YNFKEQ in the germline V gene. This CDR3 has 16 residues. Trimming shortened V by 3 bases and J by 2 bases, and 17 bases separated the two germline ends. The CDR3 reads CASSHYPTLLPYEQYF. The CDR3 nucleotides read TGTGCCAGCAGCCATTACCCGACCCTCCTCCCCTACGAGCAGTACTTC.

The rearrangement links TRBV7-8 to TRBJ2-7; 8 bases are shared with TRBD2. CDR1 SGHVS and CDR2 FQNEAQ come from the germline V gene. The CDR3 extends over 17 amino acids. V lost 5 bases and J lost 0; bases outside the gene matches: 12. The CDR3 coding sequence is TGTGCCAGCAGCCTAGGCCCAGGTCTAGCGGGCTCCTACGAGCAGTACTTC. Translated, it gives CASSLGPGLAGSYEQYF.